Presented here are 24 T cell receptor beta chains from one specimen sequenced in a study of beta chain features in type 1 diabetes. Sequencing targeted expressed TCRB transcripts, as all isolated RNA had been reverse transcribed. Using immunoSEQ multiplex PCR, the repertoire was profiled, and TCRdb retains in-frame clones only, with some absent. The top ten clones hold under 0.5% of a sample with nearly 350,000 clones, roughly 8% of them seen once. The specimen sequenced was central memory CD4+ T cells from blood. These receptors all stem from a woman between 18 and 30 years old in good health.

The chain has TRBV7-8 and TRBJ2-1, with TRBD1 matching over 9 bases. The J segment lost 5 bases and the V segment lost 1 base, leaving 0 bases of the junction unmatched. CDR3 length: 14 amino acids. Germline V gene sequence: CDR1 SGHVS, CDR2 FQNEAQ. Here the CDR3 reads CASSLGTGDNEQFF. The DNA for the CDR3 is TGTGCCAGCAGCTTAGGGACAGGGGACAATGAGCAGTTCTTC. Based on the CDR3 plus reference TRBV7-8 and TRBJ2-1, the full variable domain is GAGVSQSPRYKVAKRGQDVALRCDPISGHVSLFWYQQALGQGPEFLTYFQNEAQLDKSGLPSDRFFAERPEGSVSTLKIQRTQQEDSAVYLCASSLGTGDNEQFFGPGTRLTVL.

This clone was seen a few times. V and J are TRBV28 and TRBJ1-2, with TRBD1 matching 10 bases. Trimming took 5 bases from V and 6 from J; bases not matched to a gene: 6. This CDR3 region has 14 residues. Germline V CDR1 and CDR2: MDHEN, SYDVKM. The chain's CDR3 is CASSAPGTGDGYTF. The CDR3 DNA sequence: TGTGCCAGCAGTGCCCCAGGGACAGGGGATGGCTACACCTTC.

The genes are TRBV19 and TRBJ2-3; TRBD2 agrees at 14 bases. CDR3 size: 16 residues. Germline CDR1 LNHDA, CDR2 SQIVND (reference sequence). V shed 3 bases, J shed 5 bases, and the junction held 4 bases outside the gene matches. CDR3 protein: CASSIRGLAGVDTQYF. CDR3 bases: TGTGCCAGTAGTATTCGGGGACTAGCGGGAGTAGATACGCAGTATTTT.

The CDR3 bases are TGTGCCAGCAGCCAAGCGACTAGCGGGGGGGAGACCCAGTACTTC. It is translated as CASSQATSGGETQYF. The V gene is TRBV14, the J gene TRBJ2-5; TRBD2 aligns across 13 bases. With V trimmed by 1 base and J by 5 bases, 1 base remained unmatched. Germline CDR1 and CDR2: SGHDN and FVKESK. The CDR3 runs 15 residues.

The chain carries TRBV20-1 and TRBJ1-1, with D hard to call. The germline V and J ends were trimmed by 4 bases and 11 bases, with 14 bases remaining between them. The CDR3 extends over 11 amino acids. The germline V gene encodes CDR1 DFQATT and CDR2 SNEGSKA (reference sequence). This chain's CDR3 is CSAKGFEVAFF. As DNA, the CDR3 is TGCAGTGCTAAGGGTTTCGAGGTTGCTTTCTTT.

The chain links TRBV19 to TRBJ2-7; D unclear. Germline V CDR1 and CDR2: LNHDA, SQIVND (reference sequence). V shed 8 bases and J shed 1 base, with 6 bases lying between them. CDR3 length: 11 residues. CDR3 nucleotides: TGTGCCAGTGGAAGATCCTACGAGCAGTACTTC. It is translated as CASGRSYEQYF.

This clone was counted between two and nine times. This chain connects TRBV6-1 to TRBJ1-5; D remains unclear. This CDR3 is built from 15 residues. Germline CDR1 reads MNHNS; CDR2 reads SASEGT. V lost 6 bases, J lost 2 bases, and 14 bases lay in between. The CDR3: CASRLDGSGNQPQHF. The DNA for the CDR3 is TGTGCCAGCAGATTAGACGGGTCAGGCAATCAGCCCCAGCATTTT.

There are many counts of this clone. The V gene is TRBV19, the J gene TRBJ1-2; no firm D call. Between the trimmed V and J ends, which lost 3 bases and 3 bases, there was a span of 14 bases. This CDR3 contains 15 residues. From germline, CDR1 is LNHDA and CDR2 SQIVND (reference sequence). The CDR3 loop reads CASSIDWRTDYGYTF. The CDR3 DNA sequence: TGTGCCAGTAGTATCGATTGGCGGACCGACTATGGCTACACCTTC.

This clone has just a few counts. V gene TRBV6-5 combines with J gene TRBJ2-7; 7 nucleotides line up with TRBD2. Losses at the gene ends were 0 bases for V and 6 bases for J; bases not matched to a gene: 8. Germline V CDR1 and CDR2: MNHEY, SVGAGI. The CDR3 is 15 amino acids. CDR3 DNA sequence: TGTGCCAGCAGTTACTCGGGAGGGAGGGCCGTCGAGCAGTACTTC. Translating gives CASSYSGGRAVEQYF.

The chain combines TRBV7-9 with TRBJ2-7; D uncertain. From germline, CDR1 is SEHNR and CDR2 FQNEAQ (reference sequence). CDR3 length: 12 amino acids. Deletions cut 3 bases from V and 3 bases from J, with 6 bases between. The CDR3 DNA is TGTGCCAGCAGCTTCACCGGCTACGAGCAGTACTTC. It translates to CASSFTGYEQYF.

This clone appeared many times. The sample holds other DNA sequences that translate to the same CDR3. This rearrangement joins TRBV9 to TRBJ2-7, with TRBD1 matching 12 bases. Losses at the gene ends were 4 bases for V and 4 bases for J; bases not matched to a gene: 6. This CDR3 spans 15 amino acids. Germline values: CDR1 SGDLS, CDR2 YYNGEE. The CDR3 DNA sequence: TGTGCCAGCAGCCCGCGGGGACAGGGGGCTTACGAGCAGTACTTC. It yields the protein CASSPRGQGAYEQYF.

The CDR3 reads CASSIGLDQPQHF. CDR3 DNA: TGTGCCAGCAGTATTGGTTTGGATCAGCCCCAGCATTTT. This rearrangement joins TRBV9 to TRBJ1-5; D not resolved. The CDR3 covers 13 residues. V lost 5 bases to trimming and J lost 5 bases, with 11 bases between them. Germline assignment: CDR1 SGDLS and CDR2 YYNGEE.

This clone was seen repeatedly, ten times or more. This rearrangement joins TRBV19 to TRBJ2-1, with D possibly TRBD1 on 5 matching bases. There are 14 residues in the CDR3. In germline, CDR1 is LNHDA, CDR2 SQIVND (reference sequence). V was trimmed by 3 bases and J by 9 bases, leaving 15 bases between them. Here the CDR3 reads CASSMAGLRGEQFF. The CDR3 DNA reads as TGTGCCAGTAGTATGGCAGGTCTAAGGGGTGAGCAGTTCTTC.

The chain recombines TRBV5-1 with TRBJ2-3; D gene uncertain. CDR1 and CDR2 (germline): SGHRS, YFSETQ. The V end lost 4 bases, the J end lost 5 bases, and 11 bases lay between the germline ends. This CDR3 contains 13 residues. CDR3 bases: TGCGCCAGCAGCCAGGTGGCGAGAGATACGCAGTATTTT. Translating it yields CASSQVARDTQYF.

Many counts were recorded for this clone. The CDR3, as DNA: TGTGCCAGCAGTTCAAGGACTTCGACAGATACGCAGTATTTT. This codes for CASSSRTSTDTQYF. The chain is built from TRBV6-6 and TRBJ2-3; tentatively, D is TRBD2 (5 bases). The CDR3 has 14 amino acids. Trimming removed 4 bases from V and 3 bases from J, with 11 bases in between. Germline V gene sequence: CDR1 MNHNY, CDR2 SVGAGI (reference sequence).

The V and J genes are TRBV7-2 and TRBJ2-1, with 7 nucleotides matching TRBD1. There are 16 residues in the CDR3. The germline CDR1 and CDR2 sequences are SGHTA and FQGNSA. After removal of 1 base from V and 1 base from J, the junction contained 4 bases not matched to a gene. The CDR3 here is CASSLVPRGSYNEQFF. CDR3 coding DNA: TGTGCCAGCAGCTTAGTACCCAGGGGGTCCTACAATGAGCAGTTCTTC.

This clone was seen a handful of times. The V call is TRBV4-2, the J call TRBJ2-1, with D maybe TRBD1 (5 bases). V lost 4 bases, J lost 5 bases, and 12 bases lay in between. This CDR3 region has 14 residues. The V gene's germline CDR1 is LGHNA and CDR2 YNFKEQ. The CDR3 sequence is CASSLAGQNNEQFF. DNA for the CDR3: TGTGCCAGCAGCCTAGCAGGGCAGAACAATGAGCAGTTCTTC.

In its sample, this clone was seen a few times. For the CDR3, the DNA is TGTGCCAGTAGGGGGTTTGGCACAGATACGCAGTATTTT. It yields the protein CASRGFGTDTQYF. This chain joins TRBV19 and TRBJ2-3, with unresolved D. This CDR3 has 13 residues. V was trimmed by 6 bases and J by 1 base, leaving 8 bases between them. Germline V gene sequence: CDR1 LNHDA, CDR2 SQIVND (reference sequence).

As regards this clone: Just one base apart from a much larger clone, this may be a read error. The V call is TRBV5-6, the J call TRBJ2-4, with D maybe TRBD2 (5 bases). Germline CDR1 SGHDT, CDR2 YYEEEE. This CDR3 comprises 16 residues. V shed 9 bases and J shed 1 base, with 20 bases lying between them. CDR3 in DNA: TGTGCCAACACCAAACCCGGAGGTGGGGCCAAAAACATTCAGTACTTC. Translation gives CANTKPGGGAKNIQYF.

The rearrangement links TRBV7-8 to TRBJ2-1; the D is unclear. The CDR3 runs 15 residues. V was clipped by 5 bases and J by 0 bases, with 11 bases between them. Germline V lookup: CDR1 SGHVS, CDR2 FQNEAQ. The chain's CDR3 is CASSLNPGSYNEQFF. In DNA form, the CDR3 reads TGTGCCAGCAGCCTCAATCCGGGCTCCTACAATGAGCAGTTCTTC.

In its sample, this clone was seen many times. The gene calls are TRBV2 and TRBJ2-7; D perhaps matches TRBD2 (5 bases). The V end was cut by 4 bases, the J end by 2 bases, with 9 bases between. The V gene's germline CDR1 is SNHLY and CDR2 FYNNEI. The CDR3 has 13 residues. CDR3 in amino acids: CASSGRMAYEQYF. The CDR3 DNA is TGTGCCAGCAGTGGGAGGATGGCCTACGAGCAGTACTTC.

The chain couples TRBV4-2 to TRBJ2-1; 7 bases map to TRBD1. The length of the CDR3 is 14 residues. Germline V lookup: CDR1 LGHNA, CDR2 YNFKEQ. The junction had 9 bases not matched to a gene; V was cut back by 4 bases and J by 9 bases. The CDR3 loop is CASSRRGFLSEQFF. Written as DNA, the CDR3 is TGTGCCAGCAGCCGCAGGGGGTTTTTAAGTGAGCAGTTCTTC.

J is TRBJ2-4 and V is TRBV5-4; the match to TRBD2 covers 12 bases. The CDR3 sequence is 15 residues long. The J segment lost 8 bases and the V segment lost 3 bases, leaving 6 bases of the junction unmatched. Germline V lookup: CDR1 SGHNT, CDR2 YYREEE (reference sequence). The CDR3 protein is CASSSTSGSVDIQYF. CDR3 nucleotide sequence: TGTGCCAGCAGCTCGACTAGCGGGAGTGTCGACATTCAGTACTTC.

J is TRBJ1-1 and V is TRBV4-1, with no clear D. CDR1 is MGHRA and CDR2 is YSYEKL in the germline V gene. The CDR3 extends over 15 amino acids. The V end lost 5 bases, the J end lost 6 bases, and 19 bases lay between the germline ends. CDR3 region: CASSYDNTLPPEAFF. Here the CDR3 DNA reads TGCGCCAGCAGCTACGACAATACCCTACCGCCTGAAGCTTTCTTT.